These 12 T cell receptor beta chains were all obtained from the same sample, sequenced in a study of CD8 T cells in Susac syndrome. The authors reverse transcribed roughly 0.45 to 1 ug RNA with random hexamers. Each CDR3 protein is one row after TCRdb ran MiXCR on the immunoSEQ multiplex PCR reads. The repertoire holds 150,000 or so distinct CDR3 sequences, with under 95% as singletons. Sequencing was performed on CD4+ T cells from PBMCs. The receptor set was obtained from a human donor in good health.

The rearrangement joins TRBV20-1 to TRBJ1-1; D might be TRBD1 (5 bases). This CDR3 comprises 13 residues. CDR1 is DFQATT and CDR2 is SNEGSKA in the germline V gene (reference sequence). Trimming stripped 2 bases from V and 3 bases from J, with 10 bases between. The CDR3 bases are TGCAGTGCTAGAAACCAGGGATACACTGAAGCTTTCTTT. It translates to CSARNQGYTEAFF.

Concerning this clonotype itself: At one boundary the junction diverges from the germline segment, which might be a read error. The chain employs TRBV7-7 and TRBJ2-5; D unclear. Germline CDR1 is SSHAT and CDR2 is FNYEAQ (reference sequence). The CDR3 runs 13 residues. The CDR3 DNA sequence: TGTGCTAGCAGCTCGGACCCGGTGGGGACCCAGTACTTC. The encoded protein is CASSSDPVGTQYF. Full variable domain (remainder filled in from reference TRBV7-7 and TRBJ2-5): GAGVSQSPRYKVTKRGQDVTLRCDPISSHATLYWYQQALGQGPEFLTYFNYEAQPDKSGLPSDRFSAERPEGSISTLTIQRTEQRDSAMYRCASSSDPVGTQYFGPGTRLLVL.

The V call is TRBV5-8, the J call TRBJ1-1; D is uncertain. The CDR3 extends over 13 amino acids. V shed 1 base and J shed 3 bases, with 7 bases lying between them. The V gene's germline CDR1 is SGHTS and CDR2 YDEGEE. CDR3 nucleotides: TGTGCCAGCAGCTTGTCCGCCTACACTGAAGCTTTCTTT. It yields the protein CASSLSAYTEAFF.

The rearrangement uses TRBV5-1 and TRBJ1-3, with D possibly being TRBD1 (5 bases). Germline CDR1 SGHRS, CDR2 YFSETQ. The V end was cut by 3 bases, the J end by 0 bases, with 13 bases between. The CDR3 runs 16 residues. This CDR3 reads CASSSGPESSGNTIYF. The CDR3 nucleotides read TGCGCCAGCAGCTCGGGGCCTGAGAGCTCTGGAAACACCATATATTTT.

This sequence joins TRBV19 and TRBJ2-1, with a weak D call TRBD1 (6 bases). Germline CDR1 is LNHDA and CDR2 is SQIVND (reference sequence). Trimming cost V 2 bases and J 7 bases, with 15 bases left between them. This CDR3 contains 15 residues. CDR3 protein: CASSIYRDWWNEQFF. In DNA form, the CDR3 reads TGTGCCAGTAGTATATACAGGGATTGGTGGAATGAGCAGTTCTTC.

A single count supports this clonotype. The genes are TRBV5-1 and TRBJ2-2; D uncertain. CDR1 is SGHRS, CDR2 YFSETQ, per germline. The length of the CDR3 is 13 residues. V was trimmed by 4 bases and J by 4 bases, leaving 8 bases between them. In nucleotides, the CDR3 is TGCGCCAGCAGCGGGCGAACCACCGGGGAGCTGTTTTTT. Protein: CASSGRTTGELFF.

V gene TRBV24-1 combines with J gene TRBJ1-6; maybe TRBD1 (5 bases). V dropped 9 bases and J dropped 7 bases, with 15 bases sitting between them. The length of the CDR3 is 14 residues. Germline V gives CDR1 KGHDR, CDR2 SFDVKD. The CDR3 here is CATGFMGGNSPLHF. CDR3 nucleotide sequence: TGTGCCACCGGCTTTATGGGGGGAAATTCACCCCTCCACTTT.

The chain has TRBV5-6 and TRBJ2-1; D gene unclear. The CDR3 extends over 16 amino acids. Trimming removed 4 bases at V and 4 bases at J, with 18 bases between. Per germline, CDR1 SGHDT and CDR2 YYEEEE. The CDR3 protein is CASSPQRSQQYNEQFF. Here the CDR3 DNA reads TGTGCCAGCAGCCCACAGAGAAGCCAACAGTACAATGAGCAGTTCTTC.

The genes are TRBV30 and TRBJ2-5, with 10 bases fitting TRBD1. V lost 3 bases and J lost 5; bases outside the gene matches: 6. The CDR3 is made up of 14 amino acids. CDR1 is GTSNPN, CDR2 SVGIG, per germline (reference sequence). The chain's CDR3 is CAWRTTGGVETQYF. In nucleotides, the CDR3 is TGTGCCTGGAGAACGACAGGGGGCGTGGAGACCCAGTACTTC.

The chain employs TRBV20-1 and TRBJ2-1; the match to TRBD2 covers 7 bases. Trimming at V came to 0 bases and at J to 3 bases, leaving 2 bases not matched to a gene. Germline values: CDR1 DFQATT, CDR2 SNEGSKA (reference sequence). The CDR3 contains 14 residues. The CDR3 loop reads CSARDGGSYNEQFF. The CDR3 nucleotides read TGCAGTGCTAGAGATGGCGGGAGCTACAATGAGCAGTTCTTC.

In its sample, this clonotype was seen a few times. CDR3 sequence reads: CASSPGTGPYEQYF. DNA of the CDR3: TGTGCCAGCAGCCCCGGGACAGGTCCCTACGAGCAGTACTTC. The V gene is TRBV12-3 or TRBV12-4, the J gene TRBJ2-7; 8 bases agree with TRBD1. The CDR3 covers 14 residues. Trimming at V came to 6 bases and at J to 2 bases, leaving 6 bases not matched to a gene.

The rearrangement joins TRBV29-1 to TRBJ2-1, with 12 positions matching TRBD1. CDR1 and CDR2 (germline): SQVTM, ANQGSEA. Germline trimming cut 0 bases from V and 4 bases from J; bases unmatched to any gene: 1. There are 15 residues in the CDR3. The CDR3 DNA follows: TGCAGCGTTGAAGAGGGACAGGGGGCGTACAATGAGCAGTTCTTC. Its protein is CSVEEGQGAYNEQFF.